The 27 T cell receptor beta chains listed next were all sequenced from one sample in a study of human T cells and chemical hapten exposure. Time point described: patch test 1, 2 weeks after DPC sensitization. The treatment: therapeutic diphenylcyclopropenone sensitization with weekly scalp DPC. Using its own MiXCR run on the RACE reads, TCRdb lists one record per CDR3 protein. Of around 75,000 distinct CDR3 sequences in the sample, approximately 10% were seen once. Sequencing was performed on whole blood, taken in connection with sensitization to the hapten diphenylcyclopropenone (DPC). The receptors stem from a woman aged 55-69 years with alopecia areata. Some clones in this sample may be carry-over from other donors' samples.

In DNA form, the CDR3 reads TGTGCCAGCAGTGGATCAGCCGACAGGGCCTCCTCCTACAATGAGCAGTTCTTC. It translates to CASSGSADRASSYNEQFF. V and J are TRBV25-1 and TRBJ2-1; 7 bases agree with TRBD1. The CDR3 runs to 18 residues. With 4 bases clipped from V and 0 bases from J, the junction kept 12 bases outside the gene matches. The germline CDR1 and CDR2 sequences are MGHDK and SYGVNS. Full variable domain (rest looked up from reference TRBV25-1 and TRBJ2-1): EADIYQTPRYLVIGTGKKITLECSQTMGHDKMYWYQQDPGMELHLIHYSYGVNSTEKGDLSSESTVSRIRTEHFPLTLESARPSHTSQYLCASSGSADRASSYNEQFFGPGTRLTVL.

This clonotype has a count of ten or more. The gene calls are TRBV5-4 and TRBJ2-1, with D unclear. The CDR3 covers 13 residues. The V end was cut by 5 bases, the J end by 5 bases, with 11 bases between. Germline loops: CDR1 SGHNT, CDR2 YYREEE (reference sequence). The CDR3: CASRPQINNEQFF. Here the CDR3 DNA reads TGTGCCAGCAGACCCCAAATAAACAATGAGCAGTTCTTC.

V and J are TRBV19 and TRBJ1-4; perhaps TRBD1 as D (5 bases). The CDR3 is made up of 14 amino acids. The V and J ends lost 5 bases and 3 bases respectively, with 10 bases between them. Per the germline V gene, CDR1 is LNHDA and CDR2 is SQIVND (reference sequence). The CDR3 protein is CASSRTLPNEKLFF. CDR3 sequence (DNA): TGTGCCAGTAGTCGGACATTACCTAATGAAAAACTGTTTTTT.

V usage is TRBV12-3 or TRBV12-4 and J usage is TRBJ1-5; D call uncertain. The ends were cut back, 1 base at V and 2 bases at J, with 15 bases in the middle. This CDR3 has 17 residues. The CDR3 loop is CASSLGPRAPGNQPQHF. The CDR3 region has the DNA TGTGCCAGCAGTTTAGGCCCTAGGGCGCCGGGCAATCAGCCCCAGCATTTT.

This clonotype was recorded at least ten times. The chain carries TRBV12-3 or TRBV12-4 and TRBJ1-2, with TRBD1 matching 8 bases. The CDR3 covers 14 residues. The ends lost 4 bases at V and 3 bases at J; junction bases unmatched: 4. CDR3 coding DNA: TGTGCCAGCAGTTCGCAGGGGGCTGACTATGGCTACACCTTC. Translating it yields CASSSQGADYGYTF.

The chain couples TRBV6-2 or TRBV6-3 to TRBJ1-6; maybe TRBD1 (5 bases). Trimming stripped 4 bases from V and 7 bases from J, with 14 bases between. The V gene's germline CDR1 is MNHEY and CDR2 SVGEGT. The CDR3 totals 15 residues. The CDR3 sequence is CASSSFRGTNSPLHF. CDR3 sequence (DNA): TGTGCCAGCAGTTCGTTCCGGGGGACGAATTCACCCCTCCACTTT.

The sample holds one count of this clonotype. The chain employs TRBV5-6 and TRBJ1-1; 8 bases align to TRBD1. With V trimmed by 4 bases and J by 8 bases, 1 base remained unmatched. This CDR3 contains 11 residues. The V gene's germline CDR1 is SGHDT and CDR2 YYEEEE. The CDR3 loop is CASSRDREAFF. The CDR3 nucleotides are TGTGCCAGCAGCAGGGACAGGGAAGCTTTCTTT.

V gene TRBV7-3 combines with J gene TRBJ2-3; D not resolved. Germline CDR1 SGHTA, CDR2 FQGTGA. Trimming cost V 1 base and J 0 bases, with 5 bases left between them. There are 14 residues in the CDR3. The CDR3 nucleotides read TGTGCCAGCAGCTTAAGGATCAGCACAGATACGCAGTATTTT. Its protein is CASSLRISTDTQYF.

This chain joins TRBV13 and TRBJ1-2; D gene ambiguous. The V end was cut by 2 bases, the J end by 5 bases, with 15 bases between. The CDR3 covers 15 residues. The germline CDR1 and CDR2 sequences are PRHDT and FYEKMQ (reference sequence). The CDR3 DNA is TGTGCCAGCAGCTTACCAAGCGTGGGGAGGTATGGCTACACCTTC. It encodes CASSLPSVGRYGYTF.

The table lists this clonotype with many counts. The chain joins TRBV29-1 to TRBJ1-5; tentative D call: TRBD1 (5 bases). CDR1 and CDR2 (germline): SQVTM, ANQGSEA. This CDR3 is 14 amino acids long. Trimming removed 0 bases from V and 2 bases from J, with 8 bases in between. CDR3 loop: CSVEEGAGNQPQHF. The CDR3 region has the DNA TGCAGCGTTGAAGAAGGGGCAGGCAATCAGCCCCAGCATTTT.

The chain recombines TRBV20-1 with TRBJ2-5; TRBD1 is a possible D gene (5 bases). The germline V gene encodes CDR1 DFQATT and CDR2 SNEGSKA (reference sequence). The V end lost 0 bases, the J end lost 0 bases, and 14 bases lay between the germline ends. This CDR3 has 16 amino acids. The CDR3 is CSARDRSAGYQETQYF. The CDR3 DNA follows: TGCAGTGCTAGAGATCGGTCAGCAGGGTACCAAGAGACCCAGTACTTC.

This chain joins TRBV29-1 and TRBJ2-1; D not certain. The CDR3 totals 14 residues. Trimming shortened V by 7 bases and J by 0 bases, and 13 bases separated the two germline ends. Germline V lookup: CDR1 SQVTM, CDR2 ANQGSEA. The CDR3 loop is CSAPTPVSYNEQFF. The CDR3 nucleotides read TGCAGCGCTCCAACTCCCGTCTCCTACAATGAGCAGTTCTTC.

This clonotype has more than one count but fewer than ten. This chain joins TRBV5-1 and TRBJ2-7; D is ambiguous. The CDR3 has 14 amino acids. Per the germline V gene, CDR1 is SGHRS and CDR2 is YFSETQ. Between the trimmed V and J ends, which lost 0 bases and 2 bases, there was a span of 9 bases. The CDR3, as DNA: TGCGCCAGCAGCTTGGAAGTCCCTCCCTACGAGCAGTACTTC. Protein sequence: CASSLEVPPYEQYF.

The sample holds a few counts of this clonotype. This chain joins TRBV16 and TRBJ1-4, with a weak D call TRBD1 (5 bases). This CDR3 region has 17 residues. The germline CDR1 and CDR2 sequences are KGHSY and FQNENV. Trimming took off 4 bases at V and 4 bases at J, with 19 bases between the two ends. DNA of the CDR3: TGTGCCAGCAGCCGACACATCCTCCGGGACTTTAATGAAAAACTGTTTTTT. It codes for CASSRHILRDFNEKLFF.

This clonotype was seen a few times. The chain combines TRBV7-9 with TRBJ2-2, with D tentatively TRBD1 (5 bases). The V gene lost 9 bases and the J gene lost 1 base, with 12 bases spanning the gap. Germline CDR1 SEHNR, CDR2 FQNEAQ (reference sequence). CDR3 length: 14 amino acids. CDR3 DNA sequence: TGTGCCAGTCGTGAGCAGGGGAACACCGGGGAGCTGTTTTTT. Protein sequence: CASREQGNTGELFF.

The chain uses TRBV20-1 and TRBJ2-3; D is unresolved. The CDR3 has 15 amino acids. CDR1 and CDR2 from the germline V gene are DFQATT and SNEGSKA (reference sequence). Trimming removed 0 bases from V and 4 bases from J, with 14 bases in between. The CDR3 nucleotides read TGCAGTGCTAGAGAAATAGACAAACATCCAGATACGCAGTATTTT. It codes for CSAREIDKHPDTQYF.

In this sample, this clonotype turned up a few times. J is TRBJ2-1 and V is TRBV29-1, with 11 bases lining up with TRBD2. The CDR3 covers 15 residues. Unmatched junction bases numbered 4, after V lost 3 bases and J lost 3 bases. Germline loops: CDR1 SQVTM, CDR2 ANQGSEA. This CDR3 is CSVELAGGIYNEQFF. The CDR3 DNA reads TGCAGCGTTGAGTTAGCGGGGGGGATCTACAATGAGCAGTTCTTC.

V is TRBV4-1 and J is TRBJ1-1, with D possibly TRBD1 on 5 matching bases. The CDR3 length is 15 residues. Trimming cost V 1 base and J 0 bases, with 9 bases left between them. The germline V gene encodes CDR1 MGHRA and CDR2 YSYEKL. The CDR3: CASSQGRGMNTEAFF. DNA for the CDR3: TGCGCCAGCAGCCAAGGACGGGGGATGAACACTGAAGCTTTCTTT.

At least ten counts were recorded for this clonotype. The chain is built from TRBV12-5 and TRBJ1-1; D may be TRBD1 (5 bases). Deletions cut 6 bases from V and 1 base from J, with 12 bases between. CDR3 length equals 14 residues. Germline CDR1 reads LGHNT; CDR2 reads FRNRAP. The CDR3 is CASGGPWGNTEAFF. CDR3 nucleotides: TGTGCTAGTGGGGGACCTTGGGGGAACACTGAAGCTTTCTTT.

The chain couples TRBV6-1 to TRBJ1-1; possible D gene TRBD1, 5 bases. The V end was cut by 7 bases, the J end by 5 bases, with 17 bases between. The V gene's germline CDR1 is MNHNS and CDR2 SASEGT. This CDR3 has 14 residues. CDR3 nucleotide sequence: TGTGCCAGCAACACGGACATCCGAGGGACTGAAGCTTTCTTT. The encoded protein is CASNTDIRGTEAFF.

A few counts support this clonotype. The V gene is TRBV25-1, the J gene TRBJ2-6; D may match TRBD1 or TRBD2 (5 bases each). The CDR3 runs to 15 residues. Germline V lookup: CDR1 MGHDK, CDR2 SYGVNS. Trimming stripped 4 bases from V and 1 base from J, with 8 bases between. The CDR3 DNA reads TGTGCCAGCAGTGGGGGGTGGTCTGGGGCCAACGTCCTGACTTTC. Translating it yields CASSGGWSGANVLTF.

This clonotype appeared a few times. This chain connects TRBV6-2 or TRBV6-3 to TRBJ2-1; D unclear. In germline, CDR1 is MNHEY, CDR2 SVGEGT. The CDR3 length is 10 residues. V lost 9 bases, J lost 7 bases, and 7 bases lay in between. The DNA for the CDR3 is TGTGCCAGTTCCAGAAATGAGCAGTTCTTC. Amino acids: CASSRNEQFF.

This clonotype was counted at least ten times. The chain recombines TRBV20-1 with TRBJ2-3, with 14 bases lining up with TRBD2. Germline V gives CDR1 DFQATT, CDR2 SNEGSKA (reference sequence). V shed 4 bases, J shed 3 bases, and the junction held 9 bases outside the gene matches. The CDR3 contains 17 residues. CDR3 nucleotide sequence: TGCAGTGCTACCTCGACTAGCGGGGGGGCTCTAACAGATACGCAGTATTTT. Its protein product is CSATSTSGGALTDTQYF.

This clonotype has just a few counts. The chain uses TRBV10-3 and TRBJ1-2, with D uncertain. Trimming left V 7 bases short and J 0 bases short, with 9 bases between. Germline V gives CDR1 ENHRY, CDR2 SYGVKD. The CDR3 has 13 residues. CDR3 nucleotide sequence: TGTGCCATCACTCCAGCCACTAACTATGGCTACACCTTC. Its protein is CAITPATNYGYTF.

This clonotype was found many times. The chain links TRBV4-2 to TRBJ1-2, with D unresolved. V lost 0 bases, J lost 5 bases, and 7 bases lay in between. CDR3 size: 13 residues. Germline V gene data show CDR1 as LGHNA and CDR2 as YNFKEQ. Written as DNA, the CDR3 is TGTGCCAGCAGCCAAGAGTTGGTTTATGGCTACACCTTC. It codes for CASSQELVYGYTF.

With regard to this clonotype: A clone one base away is much larger, so this may be a read error. The V and J genes are TRBV19 and TRBJ1-1; a possible D gene is TRBD1 (5 bases). The germline V gene encodes CDR1 LNHDA and CDR2 SQIVND (reference sequence). V lost 7 bases to trimming and J lost 1 base, with 16 bases between them. CDR3 length: 15 residues. The CDR3 region has the DNA TGTGCCAGTACCTTCGGACACGACACGAACACTGAAGCTTTCTTT. This encodes CASTFGHDTNTEAFF.

This clonotype has ten or more counts. The chain is built from TRBV5-6 and TRBJ2-3; 13 nucleotides line up with TRBD2. Germline-derived CDR1 and CDR2 are SGHDT and YYEEEE. This CDR3 region has 18 residues. Trimming at V came to 4 bases and at J to 0 bases, leaving 8 bases not matched to a gene. The CDR3 loop is CASSPPGLAGASTDTQYF. The CDR3, as DNA: TGTGCCAGCAGCCCCCCAGGACTAGCGGGGGCCAGCACAGATACGCAGTATTTT.